A selection of T cell receptor beta chains follows, all from one sample in a study of T cell changes during pregnancy in multiple sclerosis. Clones were read by immunoSEQ multiplex PCR, and TCRdb kept only the in-frame ones, dropping some. This table holds approximately 92,000 clones, under 95% found once. The sample in question was peripheral blood, obtained after pregnancy. The receptors were sampled from a female donor with multiple sclerosis, enrolled in a pregnancy study. Both conserved end residues are part of each CDR3. D genes are given only for firm matches. Expanded clones are given a class, and other clones once, few, many or no size at all.

clone_size | j_call | d_call | v_call | cdr3_nt | cdr3_aa
. | TRBJ2-1 | . | TRBV27 | TGTGCCAGCAGGGCTCTGCCGGGAGCTTGGGAGCAGTTCTTC | CASRALPGAWEQFF
. | TRBJ1-2 | TRBD1 | TRBV27 | TGTGCCAGCAGTGGACAGGGGGCTTCTGGCTACACCTTC | CASSGQGASGYTF
. | TRBJ1-2 | TRBD1 | TRBV18 | TGTGCCAGCTCACCAGACAGGGGAGTTGGCTACACCTTC | CASSPDRGVGYTF
. | TRBJ2-7 | TRBD1 | TRBV7-8 | TGTGCCAGCAGCCTCAGGACAGGGGGCTACGAGCAGTACTTC | CASSLRTGGYEQYF
. | TRBJ2-3 | . | TRBV4-1 | TGCGCCAGCAGCCAAGTAGGGGCCACAGATACGCAGTATTTT | CASSQVGATDTQYF
. | TRBJ2-7 | TRBD1 | TRBV23-1 | TGCGCCAGCGGCGGACAGGACTGCTACGAGCAGTACTTC | CASGGQDCYEQYF
. | TRBJ2-1 | TRBD1 | TRBV6-1 | TGTGCCAGCAGTGAAGGGTTTCGGGGACAGGGTAAGAATGAGCAGTTCTTC | CASSEGFRGQGKNEQFF
. | TRBJ2-1 | TRBD2 | TRBV13 | TGTGCCAGCAGCTTAGGCCTGGCCACTCGGACTAGCCAAAACAATGAGCAGTTCTTC | CASSLGLATRTSQNNEQFF
. | TRBJ2-5 | TRBD1 | TRBV18 | TGTGCCAGCTCACCAAGGGACAGGAACTACCAAGAGACCCAGTACTTC | CASSPRDRNYQETQYF
. | TRBJ2-7 | . | TRBV4-2 | TGTGCCAGCAGCCAAGAGTCCTCGGGGTGGACCTACGAGCAGTACTTC | CASSQESSGWTYEQYF
. | TRBJ2-7 | TRBD1 | TRBV28 | TGTGCCAGCAGTCCCCGGACAGGCGCCAGGAACGAGCAGTACTTC | CASSPRTGARNEQYF
. | TRBJ1-1 | TRBD1 | TRBV19 | TGTGCCAGTAGTGCCGGGACAGGGTGGACTGAAGCTTTCTTT | CASSAGTGWTEAFF
. | TRBJ1-3 | . | TRBV13 | TGTGCCAGCAGCTTAGGCAAAGGAAACACCATATATTTT | CASSLGKGNTIYF
. | TRBJ1-4 | . | TRBV19 | TGTGCCAGTAGTGGGGGGAGCTGGGGAGAAAAACTGTTTTTT | CASSGGSWGEKLFF
. | TRBJ1-1 | TRBD1 | TRBV28 | TGTGCCAGCAGTCGAAACAGGGGCGCGAACACTGAAGCTTTCTTT | CASSRNRGANTEAFF
. | TRBJ2-2 | TRBD2 | TRBV7-8 | TGTGCCAGCAGCTTCCCGGGGGAAGCGGGAGTCGGGAACACCGGGGAGCTGTTTTTT | CASSFPGEAGVGNTGELFF
. | TRBJ2-5 | TRBD2 | TRBV30 | TGTGCCTGGAGCCCTCCTACTAGCGGGAGGGACCCACAAGAGACCCAGTACTTC | CAWSPPTSGRDPQETQYF
. | TRBJ2-5 | TRBD2 | TRBV9 | TGTGCCAGCAGCCCCGGGACTAGCACCCAGACCCAGTACTTC | CASSPGTSTQTQYF
. | TRBJ1-4 | TRBD1 | TRBV10-3 | TGTGCCATCAGTGAGTCGGGACAGAGTTTGTTTTTT | CAISESGQSLFF
. | TRBJ2-7 | TRBD2 | TRBV13 | TGTGCCAGCAGCTCCTATAGCGGGAACGAGCAGTACTTC | CASSSYSGNEQYF
. | TRBJ1-3 | TRBD1 | TRBV7-9 | TGTGCCAGCAGCCCACTGTGGACAGGTGGCCGAAACACCATATATTTT | CASSPLWTGGRNTIYF
once | TRBJ2-3 | . | TRBV7-7 | TGTGCCAGCAGCCAAAGTCCAAGCGCAGATACGCAGTATTTT | CASSQSPSADTQYF
. | TRBJ1-2 | . | TRBV9 | TGTGCCAGCAGCGTAGGAGTAGCCCAGGGTGACTATGGCTACACCTTC | CASSVGVAQGDYGYTF
. | TRBJ2-5 | TRBD1 | TRBV11-2 | TGTGCCAGCAGCTTAGAGTATGGGGACAGAGGGTCGCCCCAGTACTTC | CASSLEYGDRGSPQYF
. | TRBJ2-7 | . | TRBV30 | TGTGCCTGGAGCCTACCTAGCGTGAGCTCCTACGAGCAGTACTTC | CAWSLPSVSSYEQYF
. | TRBJ2-5 | . | TRBV5-4 | TGTGCCAGCAGCTTGGTAGGGGAAGAGACCCAGTACTTC | CASSLVGEETQYF
. | TRBJ1-2 | . | TRBV11-2 | TGTGCCAGCAGCTTCGACAGGACAGCTAACTATGGCTACACCTTC | CASSFDRTANYGYTF
few | TRBJ2-1 | TRBD1 | TRBV29-1 | TGCAGCGTCTGGACAGGTAACAATGAGCAGTTCTTC | CSVWTGNNEQFF
. | TRBJ1-4 | . | TRBV5-4 | TGTGCCAGCAGCTCGACAGCCCGCTCTAATGAAAAACTGTTTTTT | CASSSTARSNEKLFF
. | TRBJ2-1 | TRBD1 | TRBV29-1 | TGCAGCGTTGAGCCCGGGACAGGAAGATACAATGAGCAGTTCTTC | CSVEPGTGRYNEQFF
. | TRBJ1-1 | . | TRBV27 | TGTGCCAGCAGTACACGCAGCAGGGGTACTGAAGCTTTCTTT | CASSTRSRGTEAFF
. | TRBJ2-3 | . | TRBV7-8 | TGTGCCAGCAGCTTAGACCACAAGCGGGTGCGGGATACGCAGTATTTT | CASSLDHKRVRDTQYF
few | TRBJ2-2 | . | TRBV9 | TGTGCCAGCAGCTCCCCCCAGGGCGAACTAACCGGGGAGCTGTTTTTT | CASSSPQGELTGELFF
. | TRBJ2-7 | TRBD1 | TRBV7-7 | TGTGCCAGCAGCTTCGGACAGGGCACCTACGAGCAGTACTTC | CASSFGQGTYEQYF
. | TRBJ2-1 | TRBD2 | TRBV5-1 | TGCGCCAGCAGGGGGGGCAACTTAGCGGGAGGGCCCCACAATGAGCAGTTCTTC | CASRGGNLAGGPHNEQFF